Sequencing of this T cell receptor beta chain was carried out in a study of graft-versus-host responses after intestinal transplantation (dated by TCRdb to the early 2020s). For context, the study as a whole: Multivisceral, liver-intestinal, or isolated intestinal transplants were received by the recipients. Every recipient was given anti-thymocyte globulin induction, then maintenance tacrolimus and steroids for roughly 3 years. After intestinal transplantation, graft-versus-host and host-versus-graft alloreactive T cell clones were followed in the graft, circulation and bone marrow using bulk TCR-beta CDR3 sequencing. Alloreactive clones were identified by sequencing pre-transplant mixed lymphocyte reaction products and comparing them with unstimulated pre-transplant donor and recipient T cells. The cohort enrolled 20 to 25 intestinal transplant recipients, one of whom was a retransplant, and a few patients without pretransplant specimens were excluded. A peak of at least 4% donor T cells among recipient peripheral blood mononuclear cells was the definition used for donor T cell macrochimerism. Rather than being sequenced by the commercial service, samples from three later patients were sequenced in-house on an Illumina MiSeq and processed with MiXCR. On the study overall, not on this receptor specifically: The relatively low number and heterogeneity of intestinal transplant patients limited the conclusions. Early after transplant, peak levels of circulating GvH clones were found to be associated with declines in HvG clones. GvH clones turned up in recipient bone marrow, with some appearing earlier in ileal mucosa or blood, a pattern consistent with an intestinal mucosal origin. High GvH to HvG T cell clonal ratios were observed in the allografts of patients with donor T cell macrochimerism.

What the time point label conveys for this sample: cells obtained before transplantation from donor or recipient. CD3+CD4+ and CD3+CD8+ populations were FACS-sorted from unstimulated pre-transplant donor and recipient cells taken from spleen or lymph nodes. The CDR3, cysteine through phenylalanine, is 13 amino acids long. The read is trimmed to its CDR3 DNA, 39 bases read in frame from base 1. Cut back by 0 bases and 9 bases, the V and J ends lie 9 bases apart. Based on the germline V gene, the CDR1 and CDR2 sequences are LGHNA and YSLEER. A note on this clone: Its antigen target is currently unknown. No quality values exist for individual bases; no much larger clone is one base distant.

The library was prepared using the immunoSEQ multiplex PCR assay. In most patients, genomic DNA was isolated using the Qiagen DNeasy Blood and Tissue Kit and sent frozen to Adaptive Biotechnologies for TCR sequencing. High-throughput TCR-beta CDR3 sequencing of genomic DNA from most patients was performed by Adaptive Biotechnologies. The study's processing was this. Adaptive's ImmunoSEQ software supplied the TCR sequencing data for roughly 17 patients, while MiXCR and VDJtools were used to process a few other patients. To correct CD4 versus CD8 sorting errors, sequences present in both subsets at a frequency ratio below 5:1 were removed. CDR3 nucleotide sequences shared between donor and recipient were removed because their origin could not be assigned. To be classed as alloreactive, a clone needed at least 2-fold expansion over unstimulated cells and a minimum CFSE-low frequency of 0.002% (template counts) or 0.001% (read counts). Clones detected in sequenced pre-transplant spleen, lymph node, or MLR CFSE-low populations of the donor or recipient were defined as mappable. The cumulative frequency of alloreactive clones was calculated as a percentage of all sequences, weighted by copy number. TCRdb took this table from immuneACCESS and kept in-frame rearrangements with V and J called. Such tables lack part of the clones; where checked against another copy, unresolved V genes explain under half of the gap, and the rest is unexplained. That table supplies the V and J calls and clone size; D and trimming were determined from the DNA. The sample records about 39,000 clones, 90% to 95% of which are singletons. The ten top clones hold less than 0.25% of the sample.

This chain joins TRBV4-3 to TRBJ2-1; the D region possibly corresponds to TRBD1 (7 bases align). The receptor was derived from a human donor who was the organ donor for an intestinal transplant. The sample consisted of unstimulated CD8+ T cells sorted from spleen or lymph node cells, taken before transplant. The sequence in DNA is TGCGCCAGCAGCCAAGACAGGGGGGCTGAGCAGTTCTTC. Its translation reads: CASSQDRGAEQFF.